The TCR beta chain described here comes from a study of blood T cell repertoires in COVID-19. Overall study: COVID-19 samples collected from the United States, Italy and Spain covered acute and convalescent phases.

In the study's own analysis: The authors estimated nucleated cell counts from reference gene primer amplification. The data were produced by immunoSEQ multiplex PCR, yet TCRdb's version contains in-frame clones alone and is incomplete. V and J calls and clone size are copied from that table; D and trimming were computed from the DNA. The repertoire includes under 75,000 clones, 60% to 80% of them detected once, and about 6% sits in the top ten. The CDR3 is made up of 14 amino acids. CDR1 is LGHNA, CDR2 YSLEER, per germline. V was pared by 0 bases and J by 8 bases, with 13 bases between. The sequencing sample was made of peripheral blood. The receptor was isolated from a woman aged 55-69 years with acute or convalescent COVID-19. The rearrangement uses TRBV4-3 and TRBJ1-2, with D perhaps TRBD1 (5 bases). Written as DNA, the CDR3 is TGCGCCAGCAGCCAAGATGGGGGGACGGAAGGCTACACCTTC. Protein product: CASSQDGGTEGYTF.